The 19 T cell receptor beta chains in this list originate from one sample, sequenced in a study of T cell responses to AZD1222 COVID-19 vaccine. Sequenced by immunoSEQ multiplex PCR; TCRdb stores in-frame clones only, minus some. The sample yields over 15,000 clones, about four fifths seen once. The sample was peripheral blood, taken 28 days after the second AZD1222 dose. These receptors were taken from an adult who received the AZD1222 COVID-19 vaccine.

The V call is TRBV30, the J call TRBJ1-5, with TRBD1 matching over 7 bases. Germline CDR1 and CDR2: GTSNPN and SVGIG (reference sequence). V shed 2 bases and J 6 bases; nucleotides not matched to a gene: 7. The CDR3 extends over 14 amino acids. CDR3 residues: CAWSRQGEVQPQHF. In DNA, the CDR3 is TGTGCCTGGAGTAGACAGGGTGAAGTTCAGCCCCAGCATTTT.

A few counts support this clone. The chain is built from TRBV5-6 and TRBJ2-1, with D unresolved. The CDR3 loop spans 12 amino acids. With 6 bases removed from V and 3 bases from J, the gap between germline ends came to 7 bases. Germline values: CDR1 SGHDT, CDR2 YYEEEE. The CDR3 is CASKQDYNEQFF. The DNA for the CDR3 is TGTGCCAGCAAGCAGGACTACAATGAGCAGTTCTTC.

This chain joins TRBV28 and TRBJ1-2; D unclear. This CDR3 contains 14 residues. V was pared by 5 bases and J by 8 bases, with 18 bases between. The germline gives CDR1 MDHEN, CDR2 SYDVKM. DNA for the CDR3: TGTGCCAGCAGTCCCCCTCGTGAGGACGTGGGCTACACCTTC. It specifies CASSPPREDVGYTF.

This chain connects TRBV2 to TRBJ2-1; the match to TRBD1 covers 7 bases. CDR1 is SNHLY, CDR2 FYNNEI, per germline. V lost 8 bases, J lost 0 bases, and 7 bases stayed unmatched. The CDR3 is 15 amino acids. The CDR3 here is CASLVRDSSYNEQFF. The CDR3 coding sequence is TGTGCCAGCTTGGTTAGGGACAGCTCCTACAATGAGCAGTTCTTC. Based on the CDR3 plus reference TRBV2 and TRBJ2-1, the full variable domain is EPEVTQTPSHQVTQMGQEVILRCVPISNHLYFYWYRQILGQKVEFLVSFYNNEISEKSEIFDDQFSVERPDGSNFTLKIRSTKLEDSAMYFCASLVRDSSYNEQFFGPGTRLTVL.

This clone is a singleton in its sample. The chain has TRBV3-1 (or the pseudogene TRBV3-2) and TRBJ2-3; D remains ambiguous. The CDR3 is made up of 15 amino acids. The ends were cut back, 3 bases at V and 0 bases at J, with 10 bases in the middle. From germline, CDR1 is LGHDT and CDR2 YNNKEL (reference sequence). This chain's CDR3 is CASSQAHLSTDTQYF. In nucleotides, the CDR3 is TGTGCCAGCAGCCAGGCCCACCTTAGCACAGATACGCAGTATTTT.

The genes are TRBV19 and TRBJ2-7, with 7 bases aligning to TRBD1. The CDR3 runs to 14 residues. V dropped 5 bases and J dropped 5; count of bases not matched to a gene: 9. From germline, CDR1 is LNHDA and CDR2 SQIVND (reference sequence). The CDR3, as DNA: TGTGCCAGTAGTCCCGGGACAGTCGGCGACGAGCAGTACTTC. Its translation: CASSPGTVGDEQYF.

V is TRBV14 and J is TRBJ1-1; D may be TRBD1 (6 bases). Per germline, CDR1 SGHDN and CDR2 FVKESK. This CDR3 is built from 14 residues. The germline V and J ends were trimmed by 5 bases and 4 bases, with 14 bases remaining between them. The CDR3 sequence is CASSSGVGATEAFF. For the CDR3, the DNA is TGTGCCAGCAGCTCAGGGGTGGGGGCCACTGAAGCTTTCTTT.

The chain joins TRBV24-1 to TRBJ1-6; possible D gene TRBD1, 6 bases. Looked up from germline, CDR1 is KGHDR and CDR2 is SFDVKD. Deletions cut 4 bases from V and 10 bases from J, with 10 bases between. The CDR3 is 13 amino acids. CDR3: CATSDAGDSPLHF. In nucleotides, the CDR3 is TGTGCCACCAGTGACGCAGGGGACTCACCCCTCCACTTT.

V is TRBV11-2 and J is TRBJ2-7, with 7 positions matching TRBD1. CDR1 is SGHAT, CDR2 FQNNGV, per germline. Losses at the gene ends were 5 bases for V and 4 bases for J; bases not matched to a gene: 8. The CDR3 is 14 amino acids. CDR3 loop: CASSKTPTGYEQYF. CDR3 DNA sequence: TGTGCCAGCAGCAAGACCCCGACAGGGTACGAGCAGTACTTC.

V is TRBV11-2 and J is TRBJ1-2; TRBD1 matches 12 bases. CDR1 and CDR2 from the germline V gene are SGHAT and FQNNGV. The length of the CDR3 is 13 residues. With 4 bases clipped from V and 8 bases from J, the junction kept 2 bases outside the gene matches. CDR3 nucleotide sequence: TGTGCCAGCAGCTGGGACAGGGGGCAGGGCTACACCTTC. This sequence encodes CASSWDRGQGYTF.

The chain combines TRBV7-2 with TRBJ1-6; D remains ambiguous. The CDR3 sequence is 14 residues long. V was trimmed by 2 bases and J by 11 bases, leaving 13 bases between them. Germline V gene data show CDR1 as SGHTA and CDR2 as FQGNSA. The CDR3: CASSLLSPHAPLHF. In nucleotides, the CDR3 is TGTGCCAGCAGCTTACTCTCCCCCCATGCACCCCTCCACTTT.

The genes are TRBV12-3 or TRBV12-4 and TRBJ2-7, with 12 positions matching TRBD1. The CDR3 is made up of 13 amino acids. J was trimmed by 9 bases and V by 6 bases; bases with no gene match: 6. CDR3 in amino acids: CASRPGTGGRQYF. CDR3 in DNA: TGTGCCAGCAGACCAGGGACAGGGGGCCGGCAGTACTTC.

CDR3 sequence (DNA): TGTGCCAGCAGTGAGGGGGGGCCCAGCTCTGGAAACACCATATATTTT. Translation: CASSEGGPSSGNTIYF. V is TRBV2 and J is TRBJ1-3; a weak D match, TRBD1 (6 bases). Germline CDR1 SNHLY, CDR2 FYNNEI. The CDR3 contains 16 residues. The V end lost 3 bases, the J end lost 0 bases, and 12 bases lay between the germline ends.

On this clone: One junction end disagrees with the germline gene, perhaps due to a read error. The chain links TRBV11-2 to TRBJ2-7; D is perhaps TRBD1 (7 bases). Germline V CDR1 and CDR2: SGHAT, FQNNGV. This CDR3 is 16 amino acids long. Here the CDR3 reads CASSLDGGGGFYEQYF. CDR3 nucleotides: TGTGCCAGCAGCCTAGACGGAGGAGGGGGCTTCTACGAGCAGTACTTC. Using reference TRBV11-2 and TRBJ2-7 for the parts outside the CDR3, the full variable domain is EAGVAQSPRYKIIEKRQSVAFWCNPISGHATLYWYQQILGQGPKLLIQFQNNGVVDDSQLPKDRFSAERLKGVDSTLKIQPAKLEDSAVYLCASSLDGGGGFYEQYFGPGTRLTVT.

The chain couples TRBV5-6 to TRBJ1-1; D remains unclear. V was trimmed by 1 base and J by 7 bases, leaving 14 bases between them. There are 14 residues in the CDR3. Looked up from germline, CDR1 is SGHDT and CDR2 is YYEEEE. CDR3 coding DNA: TGTGCCAGCAGCTTGATTGGCTTTGGCAGTGAAGCTTTCTTT. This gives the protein CASSLIGFGSEAFF.

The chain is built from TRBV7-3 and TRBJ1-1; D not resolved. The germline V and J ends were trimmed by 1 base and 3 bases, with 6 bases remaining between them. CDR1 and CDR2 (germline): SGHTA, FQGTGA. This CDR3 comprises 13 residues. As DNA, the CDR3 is TGTGCCAGCAGCTTAAATGGGTACACTGAAGCTTTCTTT. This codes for CASSLNGYTEAFF.

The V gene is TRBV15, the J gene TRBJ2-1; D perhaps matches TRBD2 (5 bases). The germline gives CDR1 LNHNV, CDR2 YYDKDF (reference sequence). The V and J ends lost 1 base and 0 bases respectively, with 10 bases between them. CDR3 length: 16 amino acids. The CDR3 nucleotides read TGTGCCACCAGCAGAGCGAGGGCCCACTCCTACAATGAGCAGTTCTTC. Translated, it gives CATSRARAHSYNEQFF.

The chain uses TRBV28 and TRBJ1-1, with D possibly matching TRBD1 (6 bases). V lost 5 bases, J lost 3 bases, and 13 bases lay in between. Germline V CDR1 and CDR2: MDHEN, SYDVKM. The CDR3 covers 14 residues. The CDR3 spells CASSTGGGDTEAFF. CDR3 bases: TGTGCCAGCAGTACCGGGGGCGGGGACACTGAAGCTTTCTTT. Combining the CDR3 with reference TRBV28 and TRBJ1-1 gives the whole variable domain DVKVTQSSRYLVKRTGEKVFLECVQDMDHENMFWYRQDPGLGLRLIYFSYDVKMKEKGDIPEGYSVSREKKERFSLILESASTNQTSMYLCASSTGGGDTEAFFGQGTRLTVV.

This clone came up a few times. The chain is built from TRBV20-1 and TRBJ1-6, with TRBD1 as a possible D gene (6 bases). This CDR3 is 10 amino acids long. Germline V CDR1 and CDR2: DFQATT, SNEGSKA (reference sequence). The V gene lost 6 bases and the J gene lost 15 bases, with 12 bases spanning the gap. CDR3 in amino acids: CSAPDRILHF. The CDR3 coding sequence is TGCAGTGCCCCGGACAGAATCCTCCACTTT.